One sample yielded the 27 T cell receptor delta chains listed below, sequenced in a study of gamma-delta chains in newborns, infants, children. TCRdb redid the clone calls on the reads with CATT. The sample lists 8,900 or so delta-chain clones; over 1.5% were seen once. What was sequenced was blood. The receptors were sampled from a child who was a newborn, infant or young child, either healthy, febrile or measles-vaccinated (not recorded which).

Relative to its sample, this clone is medium-sized (0.01 to 0.1%). The chain has TRDV2 and TRDJ1; 10 bases line up with TRDD3. The ends lost 0 bases at V and 2 bases at J; junction bases unmatched: 8. There are 17 residues in the CDR3. Germline values: CDR1 GEAIGNYY, CDR2 EKD. Here the CDR3 reads CACDTVRGGYSTDKLIF. The DNA of the CDR3 is TGTGCCTGTGACACCGTTCGTGGGGGATACTCGACCGATAAACTCATCTTT.

This clone was detected a few times. It may be a read error: a sequence one base away is much more abundant. Other DNA sequences within the sample encode an identical CDR3. The chain employs TRDV1 and TRDJ1; D may be TRDD2 (6 bases). This CDR3 is 19 amino acids long. Deletions cut 2 bases from V and 0 bases from J, with 22 bases between. In germline, CDR1 is TSWWSYY, CDR2 QGS. The CDR3 loop reads CALGESEVFLDPYTDKLIF. The CDR3 DNA sequence: TGTGCTCTTGGGGAATCCGAAGTCTTCCTCGATCCGTACACCGATAAACTCATCTTT.

This clone appeared a few times. V is TRDV3 and J is TRDJ1, with 9 bases that match TRDD3. This CDR3 region has 16 residues. V dropped 2 bases and J dropped 8; count of bases not matched to a gene: 18. Germline CDR1 TVYSNPD, CDR2 GDNSRS (reference sequence). This CDR3 is CAFGWERYWGTAKLIF. As DNA, the CDR3 is TGTGCCTTTGGTTGGGAGCGGTACTGGGGGACCGCAAAACTCATCTTT.

This clone was picked up a small number of times. TCRdb records a much larger clone's protein for this DNA, with a difference at residue 6 that likely arises from a read error; the protein given is the translation of the DNA. CDR3 sequence: CACDTMGDTFSSWDTRQMFF. DNA of the CDR3: TGTGCCTGTGACACCATGGGGGATACCTTTTCATCCTGGGACACCCGACAGATGTTTTTC. The rearrangement uses TRDV2 and TRDJ3; 10 positions agree with TRDD3. The J segment lost 1 base and the V segment lost 0 bases, leaving 8 bases of the junction unmatched. This CDR3 comprises 20 residues. The germline V gene has CDR1 GEAIGNYY and CDR2 EKD.

This clone was observed a handful of times. A much larger clone sits a single nucleotide away, making a read error possible. The sample carries other DNA sequences with the same CDR3. The CDR3, as DNA: TGTGCTCTTGGGGAACTCCCCACATACTGGGGGCTCGTTCGTCCCGCTTTGACAGCACAACTCTTCTTT. Translation: CALGELPTYWGLVRPALTAQLFF. The genes are TRDV1 and TRDJ2; 8 positions match TRDD3. The ends lost 0 bases at V and 0 bases at J; junction bases unmatched: 21. Germline V gene sequence: CDR1 TSWWSYY, CDR2 QGS. The CDR3 spans 23 residues.

Comment on this clone: The DNA translation disagrees with the TCRdb protein at residue 5, so the protein in this description comes from the DNA. The chain has TRDV1 and TRDJ1; TRDD3 matches 9 bases. V lost 4 bases, J lost 2 bases, and 17 bases stayed unmatched. This CDR3 region has 19 residues. The germline V gene encodes CDR1 TSWWSYY and CDR2 QGS. The CDR3 nucleotides are TGTGCTCTTGGGGGACGGCGGGTATCAGGGGGATACATGACCGATAAACTCATCTTT. It translates to CALGGRRVSGGYMTDKLIF.

Only a few counts were recorded for this clone. This chain links TRDV1 with TRDJ2; TRDD3 matches 7 bases. The CDR3 is 18 amino acids. The trim removed 2 bases at V and 0 bases at J, leaving 9 bases unmatched. Germline assignment: CDR1 TSWWSYY and CDR2 QGS. The CDR3 DNA follows: TGTGCTCTTGGGGAAAGATCGGATACGCAACCTTTGACAGCACAACTCTTCTTT. Translated, it gives CALGERSDTQPLTAQLFF.

The chain has TRDV3 and TRDJ1; unclear D gene. The CDR3 length is 18 residues. Germline CDR1 TVYSNPD, CDR2 GDNSRS (reference sequence). V lost 3 bases and J lost 7, with 33 bases in between. CDR3 bases: TGTGCCTTCACCCCCTCGGGTTCCATCCTTTCTCCACGGGGTAAACTCATCTTT. This translates into CAFTPSGSILSPRGKLIF.

A note on this clone: This could be a read error, since a much larger clone is one nucleotide away. The same CDR3 can be traced to other DNA sequences in this sample. The chain joins TRDV1 to TRDJ3, with TRDD3 matching over 10 bases. This CDR3 region has 23 residues. Germline-derived CDR1 and CDR2 are TSWWSYY and QGS. Written as DNA, the CDR3 is TGTGCTCTTGGGGAGCCTACGATTGGGTGGGGGATACTAAGCTCCTGGGATACCCGACAGATGTTTTTC. Amino acids: CALGEPTIGWGILSSWDTRQMFF.

Judged by abundance, this clone is medium-sized. The same CDR3 is also encoded by other DNA sequences in this sample. This chain connects TRAV29/DV5 to TRDJ1; possibly TRDD3 for D (5 bases). The V end lost 0 bases, the J end lost 0 bases, and 21 bases lay between the germline ends. This CDR3 spans 18 amino acids. Germline lookup yields CDR1 NSMFDY and CDR2 ISSIKDK. Written as DNA, the CDR3 is TGTGCAGCAAGCGCGCCCCGTCCCGGGGGTCTGTACACCGATAAACTCATCTTT. It translates to CAASAPRPGGLYTDKLIF.

This clone was recorded at least ten times. The CDR3 spells CALGGRRPSYVGGILLGKLIF. Here the CDR3 DNA reads TGTGCTCTTGGGGGCCGAAGGCCTTCCTACGTTGGGGGGATTCTTCTCGGTAAACTCATCTTT. This rearrangement joins TRDV1 to TRDJ1; 9 positions match TRDD2. The V gene's germline CDR1 is TSWWSYY and CDR2 QGS. The J segment lost 7 bases and the V segment lost 4 bases, leaving 28 bases of the junction unmatched. The CDR3 is 21 amino acids.

This clone was detected only a few times. The genes are TRDV1 and TRDJ3; 8 positions agree with TRDD3. The CDR3 contains 22 residues. Germline CDR1 is TSWWSYY and CDR2 is QGS. Unmatched junction bases numbered 16, after V lost 0 bases and J lost 3 bases. The CDR3 sequence: CALGELGLPWGMPDWDTRQMFF. As DNA, the CDR3 is TGTGCTCTTGGGGAACTAGGGCTTCCTTGGGGGATGCCCGACTGGGACACCCGACAGATGTTTTTC.

The rearrangement uses TRDV1 and TRDJ1; 8 bases map to TRDD3. This CDR3 comprises 16 residues. Trimming cost V 0 bases and J 0 bases; bases outside gene matches: 3. Germline lookup yields CDR1 TSWWSYY and CDR2 QGS. CDR3 sequence: CALGELWGKYTDKLIF. The CDR3 nucleotides read TGTGCTCTTGGGGAACTCTGGGGGAAGTACACCGATAAACTCATCTTT.

As regards this clone: TCRdb's protein for this DNA is that of a much larger clone and differs from the translation at residue 4, likely a read error; the protein shown is the DNA translation. The V call is TRDV2, the J call TRDJ1; perhaps TRDD3 as D (6 bases). This CDR3 is built from 15 residues. V shed 4 bases and J shed 1 base, with 15 bases lying between them. Germline-derived CDR1 and CDR2 are GEAIGNYY and EKD. CDR3 amino acids: CACETVGIPTDKLIF. The CDR3 DNA reads TGTGCCTGTGAAACGGTGGGGATCCCCACCGATAAACTCATCTTT.

This clone showed up just a few times. This may stem from a read error, because a much larger clone lies one nucleotide away. Other DNA sequences in the same sample also yield this CDR3. This chain links TRDV2 with TRDJ1, with 9 positions matching TRDD3. CDR1 and CDR2 (germline): GEAIGNYY, EKD. The CDR3 length is 16 residues. Trimming cost V 5 bases and J 0 bases; bases outside gene matches: 9. In nucleotides, the CDR3 is TGTGCCTGTGGAACCCTGGCTGGGGGATACACCGATAAACTCATCTTT. It translates to CACGTLAGGYTDKLIF.

This clone was detected only a few times. The TCRdb protein comes from a much larger clone and disagrees with this DNA's translation at residue 13, likely due to a read error; the protein given here is derived from the DNA. The rearrangement links TRDV1 to TRDJ1; TRDD3 agrees at 8 bases. Per the germline V gene, CDR1 is TSWWSYY and CDR2 is QGS. The CDR3 runs 19 residues. The DNA of the CDR3 is TGTGCTCTTGGGGAGGGGATACTCCCTACGCCCACTGCTTTCGATAAGCTCATCTTT. Translating it yields CALGEGILPTPTAFDKLIF.

This clone was seen only a few times. The protein that TCRdb holds for this DNA derives from a much larger clone and differs from the translated DNA at residue 7, which likely indicates a read error; the protein shown here is translated from the DNA. The CDR3 nucleotides read TGTGCCTGTGACACGGCGGAGCCTAGCTCCTGGGACACCCGACAGATGTTTTTC. Its translation: CACDTAEPSSWDTRQMFF. The chain couples TRDV2 to TRDJ3; no clear D. Germline values: CDR1 GEAIGNYY, CDR2 EKD. Trimming cost V 1 base and J 0 bases, with 12 bases left between them. CDR3 length equals 18 residues.

By frequency in the sample, this clone is medium-sized. The chain combines TRDV2 with TRDJ1; 8 bases map to TRDD3. CDR1 is GEAIGNYY and CDR2 is EKD in the germline V gene. V shed 2 bases and J 0 bases; nucleotides not matched to a gene: 7. The CDR3 length is 16 residues. The DNA of the CDR3 is TGTGCCTGTGACAAACTGGGGGTCACGTACACCGATAAACTCATCTTT. Translation gives CACDKLGVTYTDKLIF.

A note on this clone: Being one base from a much bigger clone, this may be a read error. This sample includes further DNA sequences coding for the same CDR3. The rearrangement joins TRDV1 to TRDJ2; possible D gene TRDD3, 5 bases. The CDR3 is 18 residues long. Germline V gives CDR1 TSWWSYY, CDR2 QGS. The V end was cut by 2 bases, the J end by 8 bases, with 24 bases between. CDR3 nucleotides: TGTGCTCTTGGGGAAGGTCGGGGGCTAGATTACTATCCCGCACAACTCTTCTTT. Protein: CALGEGRGLDYYPAQLFF.

By frequency in the sample, this clone is medium-sized. This sequence joins TRDV1 and TRDJ2, with 11 bases identical to TRDD3. The CDR3 is 21 residues long. Germline V gene lookup returns CDR1 TSWWSYY and CDR2 QGS. J gave up 1 base and V 0 bases, and 13 bases lay outside the gene matches. CDR3 in amino acids: CALGELPPGGYRAFLTAQLFF. The CDR3 region has the DNA TGTGCTCTTGGGGAACTCCCCCCTGGGGGATACCGGGCTTTTTTGACAGCACAACTCTTCTTT.

This clone was observed a few times. The genes are TRDV1 and TRDJ1, with D maybe TRDD3 (5 bases). CDR1 is TSWWSYY, CDR2 QGS, per germline. The CDR3 covers 15 residues. V shed 7 bases and J shed 0 bases, with 15 bases lying between them. The CDR3 DNA reads TGTGCTCTTGCCCTGGGTGGGCCTAACACCGATAAACTCATCTTT. It yields the protein CALALGGPNTDKLIF.

This clone is labeled as medium-sized (0.01 to 0.1%). This same CDR3 is encoded by further DNA sequences in the sample. V usage is TRDV1 and J usage is TRDJ1, with TRDD3 matching 12 bases. CDR1 is TSWWSYY and CDR2 is QGS in the germline V gene. The length of the CDR3 is 19 residues. Trimming took 0 bases from V and 1 from J; bases not matched to a gene: 9. CDR3 nucleotide sequence: TGTGCTCTTGGGGAACTCTTCCTACTACTGGGGGATACCACCGATAAACTCATCTTT. It translates to CALGELFLLLGDTTDKLIF.

This chain connects TRDV1 to TRDJ1; no reliable D call. V lost 0 bases and J 3 bases, leaving 17 bases between the germline ends. The germline CDR1 and CDR2 sequences are TSWWSYY and QGS. CDR3 length equals 17 residues. CDR3 amino acids: CALGELFHDVYADKLIF. As DNA, the CDR3 is TGTGCTCTTGGGGAACTTTTCCACGACGTGTACGCCGATAAACTCATCTTT.

This clone is judged medium-sized. The V and J genes are TRDV1 and TRDJ1, with 10 bases identical to TRDD3. The CDR3 has 15 residues. V lost 2 bases and J lost 10; bases outside the gene matches: 10. CDR1 is TSWWSYY, CDR2 QGS, per germline. The CDR3 is CALGEVSGGYNGLIF. The DNA for the CDR3 is TGTGCTCTTGGGGAAGTGAGTGGGGGATACAACGGACTCATCTTT.

The chain couples TRDV1 to TRDJ1; D perhaps matches TRDD3 (5 bases). Germline V CDR1 and CDR2: TSWWSYY, QGS. The CDR3 runs 18 residues. V was pared by 6 bases and J by 1 base, with 24 bases between. For the CDR3, the DNA is TGTGCTCTTGGTTTTCTATCTGGGAGATACTTCACCACCGATAAACTCATCTTT. Protein product: CALGFLSGRYFTTDKLIF.

A few counts support this clone. This DNA translates differently at residue 16 from the TCRdb protein, which is that of a much larger clone; a read error is likely, and the protein shown is the DNA's own translation. This chain connects TRDV2 to TRDJ3; the match to TRDD3 covers 11 bases. This CDR3 is 18 amino acids long. CDR1 is GEAIGNYY, CDR2 EKD, per germline. The CDR3 DNA sequence: TGTGCCTGTGACACCTGGGGGATACGCTCCTGGGACACCCGACAGGTGTTTTTC. It codes for CACDTWGIRSWDTRQVFF.

In this sample, this clone turned up a few times. Given a much more abundant clone one base away, this may be a read error. This CDR3 is also generated by other DNA sequences in the sample. The V and J genes are TRDV1 and TRDJ3; D remains ambiguous. CDR3 length equals 15 residues. The germline V gene encodes CDR1 TSWWSYY and CDR2 QGS. Trimming left V 4 bases short and J 14 bases short, with 18 bases between. The CDR3 DNA reads as TGTGCTCTTGGGGGGACGTCCCGAGCCCACAGACAGATGTTTTTC. Protein sequence: CALGGTSRAHRQMFF.